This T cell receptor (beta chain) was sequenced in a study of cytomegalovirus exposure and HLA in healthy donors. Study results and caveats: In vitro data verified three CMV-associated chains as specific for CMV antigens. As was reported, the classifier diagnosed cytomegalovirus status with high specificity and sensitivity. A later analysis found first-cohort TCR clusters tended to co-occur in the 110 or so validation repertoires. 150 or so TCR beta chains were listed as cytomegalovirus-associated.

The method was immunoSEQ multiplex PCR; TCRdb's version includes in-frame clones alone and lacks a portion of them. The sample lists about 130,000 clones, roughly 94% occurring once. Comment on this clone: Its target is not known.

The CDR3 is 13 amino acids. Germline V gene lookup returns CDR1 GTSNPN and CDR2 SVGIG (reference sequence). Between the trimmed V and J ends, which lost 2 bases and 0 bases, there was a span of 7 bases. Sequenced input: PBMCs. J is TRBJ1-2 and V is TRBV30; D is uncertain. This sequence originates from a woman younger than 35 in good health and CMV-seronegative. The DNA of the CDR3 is TGTGCCTGGAGTCCCAGTCCTAACTATGGCTACACCTTC. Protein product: CAWSPSPNYGYTF.